These T cell receptor beta chains were read from a single sample in a study of T cell changes during pregnancy in multiple sclerosis. The method was immunoSEQ multiplex PCR; TCRdb's version includes in-frame clones alone and lacks a portion of them. The repertoire consists of about 70,000 clones, with about 90% occurring once and the leading ten covering over 2%. The material sequenced was peripheral blood, taken in the first trimester of pregnancy. The receptors shown here come from a female donor with multiple sclerosis, enrolled in a pregnancy study. The conserved cysteine and the conserved F or W are not part of the CDR3 here. Fields, in order: V gene, clone size, J gene, CDR3 length, CDR3 protein. Only some rows state a clone size, as once, few, many or a class for expanded clones.

V: TRBV6-5; size: .; J: TRBJ2-5; length: 12; CDR3: ASSYSGRQETQY
V: TRBV15; size: .; J: TRBJ1-3; length: 15; CDR3: ATSRRTGGQSGNTIY
V: TRBV5-1; size: .; J: TRBJ2-7; length: 12; CDR3: ASSKSGSSYEQY
V: TRBV19; size: .; J: TRBJ1-1; length: 13; CDR3: ASSSWTGKNTEAF
V: TRBV7-8; size: .; J: TRBJ2-3; length: 15; CDR3: ASSSHRTSGGTDTQY
V: TRBV6-1; size: .; J: TRBJ1-1; length: 12; CDR3: ASSPTGTGTEAF
V: TRBV7-8; size: once; J: TRBJ2-2; length: 15; CDR3: ASSQRVAGGRTGELF
V: TRBV28; size: .; J: TRBJ2-5; length: 10; CDR3: ASSLPRETQY
V: TRBV19; size: .; J: TRBJ2-7; length: 12; CDR3: ASSDNRQTYEQY
V: TRBV11-3; size: .; J: TRBJ2-2; length: 13; CDR3: ASSFGGGPPGELF
V: TRBV6-1; size: .; J: TRBJ1-5; length: 13; CDR3: ASSQLGQPNQPQH
V: TRBV18; size: once; J: TRBJ2-3; length: 12; CDR3: ASSLGQGSDTQY
V: TRBV5-5; size: .; J: TRBJ2-3; length: 14; CDR3: ASSLGGGENTDTQY
V: TRBV7-9; size: .; J: TRBJ1-5; length: 11; CDR3: ASSPTRNQPQH
V: TRBV9; size: once; J: TRBJ2-1; length: 11; CDR3: ASSVDGGREQF
V: TRBV18; size: .; J: TRBJ2-5; length: 14; CDR3: ASSPGTSGFQETQY
V: TRBV5-1; size: .; J: TRBJ1-3; length: 15; CDR3: ASSLMGQGVSGNTIY
V: TRBV5-1; size: .; J: TRBJ1-3; length: 15; CDR3: ASSFTSRDYEGNTIY
V: TRBV5-6; size: .; J: TRBJ1-2; length: 11; CDR3: ASSLVQDYGYT
V: TRBV30; size: .; J: TRBJ1-6; length: 11; CDR3: AWSTGEFSPLH
V: TRBV5-4; size: .; J: TRBJ1-2; length: 14; CDR3: ASSQAGTGLNYGYT
V: TRBV9; size: .; J: TRBJ2-7; length: 13; CDR3: ASSVEAASSYEQY
V: TRBV19; size: once; J: TRBJ1-5; length: 12; CDR3: ASRNRGGNQPQH
V: TRBV7-9; size: .; J: TRBJ1-2; length: 13; CDR3: ASSPTLGQSYGYT
V: TRBV30; size: .; J: TRBJ1-4; length: 12; CDR3: AWSGSLLNEKLF
V: TRBV18; size: .; J: TRBJ2-3; length: 14; CDR3: ASSPTAGGSTDTQY
V: TRBV20-1; size: .; J: TRBJ2-1; length: 8; CDR3: SALDNEQF
V: TRBV2; size: .; J: TRBJ2-2; length: 12; CDR3: ASYPEGNTGELF
V: TRBV13; size: .; J: TRBJ2-1; length: 17; CDR3: ASSRLAGVSKVSYNEQF
V: TRBV11-1; size: once; J: TRBJ1-1; length: 12; CDR3: ASSLNPPGFEAF
V: TRBV11-1; size: .; J: TRBJ2-3; length: 14; CDR3: ASSSEVAFSTDTQY
V: TRBV6-4; size: once; J: TRBJ2-1; length: 14; CDR3: ASSLGRGSGHNEQF
V: TRBV29-1; size: few; J: TRBJ1-1; length: 13; CDR3: SVEGWTGMNTEAF
V: TRBV7-9; size: once; J: TRBJ2-1; length: 13; CDR3: ASCRTSGSYNEQF
V: TRBV14; size: .; J: TRBJ1-4; length: 12; CDR3: ASSQTAGDEKLF
V: TRBV6-1; size: .; J: TRBJ1-5; length: 11; CDR3: ASSEQQIQPQH
V: TRBV14; size: .; J: TRBJ2-3; length: 16; CDR3: ASSQDYRTSGFTDTQY
V: TRBV29-1; size: once; J: TRBJ2-1; length: 9; CDR3: SAPAGLGQF
V: TRBV28; size: .; J: TRBJ2-5; length: 13; CDR3: ASSPGLAGEETQY
V: TRBV7-3; size: .; J: TRBJ2-1; length: 14; CDR3: ASSRGLAGGVGEQF
V: TRBV5-8; size: .; J: TRBJ2-2; length: 14; CDR3: ASSSGLAGNTGELF
V: TRBV9; size: .; J: TRBJ2-2; length: 13; CDR3: ASSNSGRAERELF
V: TRBV30; size: .; J: TRBJ1-1; length: 14; CDR3: AWSPGQGAPNTEAF
V: TRBV27; size: .; J: .; length: 13; CDR3: ASTNPGTESYEQY
V: TRBV5-1; size: .; J: TRBJ2-1; length: 14; CDR3: ASSLGTGGAYNEQF
V: TRBV9; size: .; J: TRBJ2-3; length: 12; CDR3: ASSPRGAADTQY
V: TRBV19; size: .; J: TRBJ2-7; length: 14; CDR3: ASSHPGRTAPVEQY
V: TRBV30; size: .; J: TRBJ2-1; length: 19; CDR3: AWTRGRDRGASGRGYNEQF
V: TRBV6-1; size: .; J: TRBJ1-1; length: 12; CDR3: ASSVQGGGTEAF
V: TRBV2; size: .; J: TRBJ1-1; length: 11; CDR3: ASRGDGFTEAF
V: TRBV5-4; size: .; J: TRBJ2-3; length: 11; CDR3: ASSARDSDTQY